This note documents a single T cell receptor (beta chain) sequence. These data belong to a study of blood T cell repertoires in COVID-19. Study-wide background: PBMCs, B-cell-depleted T cells, or T cells were the source of the cDNA or gDNA that made up the material.

The study drew participants aged about 18 to 89 years from 20 to 30 US areas. In assigning cohorts, the study relied on participant-reported clinical history. There are 16 residues in the CDR3. V was pared by 0 bases and J by 7 bases, with 15 bases between. The germline gives CDR1 SEHNR, CDR2 FQNEAQ (reference sequence). Study processing details: The authors estimated nucleated cell counts from reference gene primer amplification. Sequencing used immunoSEQ multiplex PCR; TCRdb keeps in-frame clones, though not all of them. V, J and clone size reflect that table, while D and trimming were determined from the DNA. Of over 350,000 clones listed, nearly 90% were seen once; the top ten hold around 1.8%.

This TCR derives from a woman aged 18-29 years with acute COVID-19. The rearrangement uses TRBV7-9 and TRBJ1-4; D is possibly TRBD1 (6 bases). Sequencing was carried out using PBMCs or T cells enriched from blood (not recorded which). CDR3 DNA sequence: TGTGCCAGCAGCTTAGCCACGAACAGGGTTGGTGAAAAACTGTTTTTT. Protein product: CASSLATNRVGEKLFF.